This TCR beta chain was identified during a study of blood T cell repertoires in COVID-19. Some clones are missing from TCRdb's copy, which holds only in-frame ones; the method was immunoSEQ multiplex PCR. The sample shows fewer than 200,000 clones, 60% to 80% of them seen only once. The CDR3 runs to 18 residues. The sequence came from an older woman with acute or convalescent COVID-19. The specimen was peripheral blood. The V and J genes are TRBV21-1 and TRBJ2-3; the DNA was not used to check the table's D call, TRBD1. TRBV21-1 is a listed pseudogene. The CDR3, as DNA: TGTGCCAGCAGCAAAAAGAAGGGCAGGGGGCGCGGCACAGATACGCAGTATTTT. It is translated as CASSKKKGRGRGTDTQYF.